These 11 T cell receptor beta chains came from one sample sequenced in a study of radiation and T cells in renal cell carcinoma. TCRdb's copy holds only in-frame clones and misses some; the assay was immunoSEQ multiplex PCR. The sample includes approximately 29,000 clones, over 75% of them seen just once. Time point indicated: blood 4 weeks post-SBRT, at nephrectomy. Stated treatment: 15 Gy SBRT to primary tumor, nephrectomy 4 weeks later. The specimen was blood, collected from a patient whose treatment included radiotherapy and nephrectomy. The receptors stem from a man aged 55 to 69 with renal cell carcinoma.

The chain employs TRBV7-9 and TRBJ2-7; 7 bases are shared with TRBD2. The germline V gene encodes CDR1 SEHNR and CDR2 FQNEAQ (reference sequence). The CDR3 runs to 13 residues. The V segment lost 3 bases and the J segment 4 bases; nucleotides outside the gene matches: 3. The CDR3 DNA sequence: TGTGCCAGCAGCTTGGGGGGGATTTACGAGCAGTACTTC. Translated: CASSLGGIYEQYF.

This clone was picked up a small number of times. The V gene is TRBV27, the J gene TRBJ1-1; 7 bases are shared with TRBD1. Germline-derived CDR1 and CDR2 are MNHEY and SMNVEV (reference sequence). V lost 5 bases and J lost 8; bases outside the gene matches: 8. The CDR3 has 13 residues. The CDR3 DNA follows: TGTGCCAGCAGTGGATACAGGGGAGGGGAAGCTTTCTTT. Translating it yields CASSGYRGGEAFF.

This chain connects TRBV9 to TRBJ2-7; TRBD1 matches at 7 bases. After removal of 0 bases from V and 4 bases from J, the junction contained 7 bases not matched to a gene. This CDR3 has 15 amino acids. The V gene's germline CDR1 is SGDLS and CDR2 YYNGEE. CDR3 nucleotides: TGTGCCAGCAGCGTAGATCTAGGGGGCGGTTACGAGCAGTACTTC. Its protein is CASSVDLGGGYEQYF.

This clone was recorded once. The rearrangement links TRBV29-1 to TRBJ1-3; D unclear. The CDR3 covers 13 residues. V was clipped by 5 bases and J by 0 bases, with 8 bases between them. Germline V gene lookup returns CDR1 SQVTM and CDR2 ANQGSEA. DNA for the CDR3: TGCAGCGTTATCCGGGCCTCTGGAAACACCATATATTTT. Amino acid sequence: CSVIRASGNTIYF. Variable domain in full (rest from reference TRBV29-1 and TRBJ1-3): SAVISQKPSRDICQRGTSLTIQCQVDSQVTMMFWYRQQPGQSLTLIATANQGSEATYESGFVIDKFPISRPNLTFSTLTVSNMSPEDSSIYLCSVIRASGNTIYFGEGSWLTVV.

This chain connects TRBV29-1 to TRBJ1-5; 7 nucleotides align to TRBD1. The CDR3 covers 13 residues. J was trimmed by 5 bases and V by 4 bases; bases with no gene match: 5. Germline CDR1 reads SQVTM; CDR2 reads ANQGSEA. CDR3 DNA sequence: TGCAGCGTTGCCACAGGGGTGTATCAGCCCCAGCATTTT. Its protein product is CSVATGVYQPQHF.

The chain uses TRBV5-1 and TRBJ1-1; D might be TRBD1 (5 bases). CDR1 and CDR2 from the germline V gene are SGHRS and YFSETQ. CDR3 length equals 15 residues. Trimming left V 1 base short and J 1 base short, with 11 bases between. The CDR3 nucleotides are TGCGCCAGCAGCTTGCAAGGGGTAAGGAACACTGAAGCTTTCTTT. Amino acid sequence: CASSLQGVRNTEAFF. Filled out from reference TRBV5-1 and TRBJ1-1, the complete variable domain reads KAGVTQTPRYLIKTRGQQVTLSCSPISGHRSVSWYQQTPGQGLQFLFEYFSETQRNKGNFPGRFSGRQFSNSRSEMNVSTLELGDSALYLCASSLQGVRNTEAFFGQGTRLTVV.

The rearrangement joins TRBV29-1 to TRBJ2-1; no clear D gene. V lost 6 bases and J lost 3, with 6 bases in between. The CDR3 runs to 11 residues. The V gene's germline CDR1 is SQVTM and CDR2 ANQGSEA. CDR3 in amino acids: CSVRVYNEQFF. For the CDR3, the DNA is TGCAGCGTAAGGGTCTACAATGAGCAGTTCTTC.

V is TRBV2 and J is TRBJ2-7; the match to TRBD2 covers 7 bases. CDR3 length: 15 residues. The V gene's germline CDR1 is SNHLY and CDR2 FYNNEI. After removal of 2 bases from V and 7 bases from J, the junction contained 11 bases not matched to a gene. The CDR3 spells CASSESAGVPKEQYF. As DNA, the CDR3 is TGTGCCAGCAGTGAATCGGCGGGAGTACCGAAGGAGCAGTACTTC.

The V call is TRBV18, the J call TRBJ2-1; possibly TRBD2 for D (5 bases). Looked up from germline, CDR1 is KGHSH and CDR2 is LQKENI. The CDR3 is 15 residues long. The V end lost 1 base, the J end lost 9 bases, and 16 bases lay between the germline ends. The CDR3 loop reads CASSPQDKRRGEQFF. As DNA, the CDR3 is TGTGCCAGCTCACCACAGGATAAGCGCCGGGGTGAGCAGTTCTTC.

The chain joins TRBV9 to TRBJ2-3; 9 positions match TRBD1. The CDR3 is 16 amino acids. The germline gives CDR1 SGDLS, CDR2 YYNGEE. V shed 3 bases, J shed 3 bases, and the junction held 8 bases outside the gene matches. The CDR3 is CASSARQGVRTDTQYF. The DNA for the CDR3 is TGTGCCAGCAGCGCGAGACAGGGGGTGCGGACAGATACGCAGTATTTT.

This clone was detected once. The genes are TRBV29-1 and TRBJ2-5; TRBD1 might be the D (5 bases). The V end was cut by 5 bases, the J end by 1 base, with 14 bases between. In germline, CDR1 is SQVTM, CDR2 ANQGSEA. This CDR3 is 14 amino acids long. The CDR3 DNA follows: TGCAGCGTTTCAGACAGTTTTCGCCAAGAGACCCAGTACTTC. Translated: CSVSDSFRQETQYF.